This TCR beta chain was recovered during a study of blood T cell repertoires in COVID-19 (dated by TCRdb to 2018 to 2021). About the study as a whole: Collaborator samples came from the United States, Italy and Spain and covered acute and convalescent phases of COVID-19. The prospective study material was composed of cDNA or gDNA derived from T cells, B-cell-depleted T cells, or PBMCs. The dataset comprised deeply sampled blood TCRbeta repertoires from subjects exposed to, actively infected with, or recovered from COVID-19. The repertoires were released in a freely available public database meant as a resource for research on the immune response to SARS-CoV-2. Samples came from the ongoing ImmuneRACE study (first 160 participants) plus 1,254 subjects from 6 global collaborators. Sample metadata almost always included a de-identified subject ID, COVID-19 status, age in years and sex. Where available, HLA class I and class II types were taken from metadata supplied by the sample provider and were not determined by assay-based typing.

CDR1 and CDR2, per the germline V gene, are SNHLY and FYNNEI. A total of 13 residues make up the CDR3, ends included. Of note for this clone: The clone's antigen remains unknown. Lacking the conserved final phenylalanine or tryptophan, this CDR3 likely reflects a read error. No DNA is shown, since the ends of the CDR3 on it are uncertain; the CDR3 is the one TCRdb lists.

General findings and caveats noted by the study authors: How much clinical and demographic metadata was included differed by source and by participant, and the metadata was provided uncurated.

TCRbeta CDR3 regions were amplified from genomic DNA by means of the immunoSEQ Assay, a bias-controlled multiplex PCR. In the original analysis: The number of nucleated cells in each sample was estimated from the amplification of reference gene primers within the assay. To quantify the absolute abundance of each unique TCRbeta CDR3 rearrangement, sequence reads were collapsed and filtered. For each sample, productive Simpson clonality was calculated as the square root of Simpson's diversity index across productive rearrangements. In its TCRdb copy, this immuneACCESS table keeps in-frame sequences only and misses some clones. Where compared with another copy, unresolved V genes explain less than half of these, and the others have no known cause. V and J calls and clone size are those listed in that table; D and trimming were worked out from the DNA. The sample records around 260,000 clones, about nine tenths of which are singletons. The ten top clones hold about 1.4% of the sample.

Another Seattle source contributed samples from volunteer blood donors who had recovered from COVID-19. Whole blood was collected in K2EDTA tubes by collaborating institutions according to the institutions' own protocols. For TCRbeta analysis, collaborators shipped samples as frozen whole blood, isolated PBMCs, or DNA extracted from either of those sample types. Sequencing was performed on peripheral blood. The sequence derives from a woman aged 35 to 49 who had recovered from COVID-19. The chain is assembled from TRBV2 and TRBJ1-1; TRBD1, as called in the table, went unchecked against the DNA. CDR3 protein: CASSSSTGGRSLL.